The source of this T cell receptor beta chain is a study of T cell repertoires in cytomegalovirus infection. Study in general: Alongside well-studied HLA-B-restricted CMV epitopes, recently identified HLA-C-restricted CMV epitopes were also used.

V was cut by 2 bases and J by 4 bases, with 20 bases left in between. The germline V gene has CDR1 SGHVS and CDR2 FQNEAQ. The CDR3 loop spans 17 amino acids. TCRdb re-called the reads through MiXCR, storing one row per CDR3 protein. The sample carries about 890,000 distinct CDR3 sequences, approximately 33% recorded once. Study observations and caveats: HLA-C-restricted, CMV-specific TCR beta clonotypes were dominant ex vivo.

This clonotype appeared many times. What it recognizes is unknown. The receptor was isolated from a human donor in good health (CMV status not recorded). Some clones in this sample may be carry-over from other donors' samples. Sequencing was performed on cultured CD8+ T cells from PBMCs, taken from culture after CMV antigen stimulation. The chain recombines TRBV7-8 with TRBJ1-2, with TRBD1 as a possible D gene (5 bases). The CDR3 DNA reads TGTGCCAGCAGCTTACAGAACAGGATCGCCCCTACCTATGGCTACACCTTC. Amino acid sequence: CASSLQNRIAPTYGYTF.